Listed below are T cell receptor beta chains from one sample, sequenced in a study of cytomegalovirus exposure and HLA in healthy donors. Only in-frame clones appear in the TCRdb table, and some are missing; sequencing was by immunoSEQ multiplex PCR. Among about 100,000 clones listed, 70% to 80% were seen once. Source material: PBMCs. These receptors came from a female donor in good health and CMV-seropositive. Each CDR3 is given with its conserved first and last residue. D genes are given only for firm matches. Expanded clones are given a class, and other clones once, few, many or no size at all.

V gene	D gene	J gene	clone size	CDR3 DNA	CDR3 protein
TRBV7-2	NA	TRBJ1-6	once	TGTGCCAGCAGCTGGCCCAATTCACCCCTCCACTTT	CASSWPNSPLHF
TRBV30	TRBD1	TRBJ1-2	NA	TGTGCCTGGAGGAAGTTTGGATTCTCGGAGGGGGCCCTCTTCAGCGGGGGCTATGGCTACACCTTC	CAWRKFGFSEGALFSGGYGYTF
TRBV4-1	NA	TRBJ1-5	NA	TGCGCCAGCAGCCAAGCAGCAGGGAGCAATCAGCCCCAGCATTTT	CASSQAAGSNQPQHF
TRBV6-4	NA	TRBJ2-1	NA	TGTGCCAGCAGTCCTGGCGGGAACTCCTACAATGAGCAGTTCTTC	CASSPGGNSYNEQFF
TRBV29-1	NA	TRBJ2-2	few	TGCAGCGTTGTCCCGGCAGCCGGGACTGCGAACACCGGGGAGCTGTTTTTT	CSVVPAAGTANTGELFF
TRBV30	NA	TRBJ1-5	once	TGTGCCTGGAGCTTCAGGGGCGATCAGCCCCAGCATTTT	CAWSFRGDQPQHF
TRBV7-2	NA	TRBJ2-7	NA	TGTGCCAGCAGCTTAGCGGGGACTAGGGGACAGGGTTACGAGCAGTACTTC	CASSLAGTRGQGYEQYF
TRBV9	TRBD1	TRBJ1-5	NA	TGTGCCAGCAGCGCGGGACAGGGGGCAGAAGCGCCCCAGCATTTT	CASSAGQGAEAPQHF
TRBV7-2	TRBD1	TRBJ2-7	NA	TGTGCCAGCAGCCACGGGGACAGCGCGACTTCCTACGAGCAGTACTTC	CASSHGDSATSYEQYF
TRBV5-1	NA	TRBJ2-2	NA	TGCGCCAGCGGGCTCTCGAACACCGGGGAGCTGTTTTTT	CASGLSNTGELFF
TRBV6-5	NA	TRBJ1-5	NA	TGTGCCAGCAGTTACTCGCTGAGCGGCAATCAGCCCCAGCATTTT	CASSYSLSGNQPQHF
TRBV28	NA	TRBJ2-7	few	TGTGCCAGCAGTCCTTTATCTCGGGTAAGCTCCTACGAGCAGTACTTC	CASSPLSRVSSYEQYF
TRBV6-5	TRBD2	TRBJ2-5	once	TGTGCCAGCAGTTATACCCGACTAGCGGGAACAGAGACCCAGTACTTC	CASSYTRLAGTETQYF
TRBV28	NA	TRBJ2-7	few	TGTGCCACCGGGGTCCGGCCTTACGAGCAGTACTTC	CATGVRPYEQYF
TRBV6-1	NA	TRBJ2-2	NA	TGTGCCAGCAGTGAAGCCTGGGGCGCGAACACCGGGGAGCTGTTTTTT	CASSEAWGANTGELFF
TRBV6-6	NA	TRBJ2-7	NA	TGTGCCAGCAGTTACTCTTGGCAGGGCAACTACGAGCAGTACTTC	CASSYSWQGNYEQYF
TRBV18	TRBD1	TRBJ1-1	NA	TGTGCCAGCTCACCTCGGGACAGGGACACTGAAGCTTTCTTT	CASSPRDRDTEAFF